The 30 T cell receptor beta chains given below trace back to one sample, sequenced in a study of shared clonotypes between healthy human individuals. Profiled with immunoSEQ multiplex PCR; TCRdb holds only in-frame clones, not every one. The table shows about 600,000 clones, with approximately 97% occurring only once. Material: naive CD4+ T cells sorted from blood. Documented subset: CD45RA+ positively selected. These receptors came from a woman in her twenties or thirties in good health.

The chain links TRBV2 to TRBJ2-6, with 11 positions matching TRBD2. CDR3 length: 17 residues. J was trimmed by 0 bases and V by 8 bases; bases with no gene match: 6. CDR1 SNHLY and CDR2 FYNNEI come from the germline V gene. The CDR3 DNA follows: TGTGCCAGCCAGACGGGACTAGCGGACTCTGGGGCCAACGTCCTGACTTTC. Translating it yields CASQTGLADSGANVLTF.

The gene calls are TRBV21-1 and TRBJ2-5. TRBV21-1 is reported as a pseudogene. The CDR3 has 19 residues. The CDR3 nucleotides are TGTGCCAGCAGCAATTTATTTTCTTGGGACGGCAAACTCCAAGAGACCCAGTACTTC. Residues: CASSNLFSWDGKLQETQYF.

Comments on this clone: The sample contains more than one DNA sequence encoding this CDR3. The chain couples TRBV2 to TRBJ2-3; TRBD2 matches at 8 bases. The CDR3 is 14 residues long. In germline, CDR1 is SNHLY, CDR2 FYNNEI. The V and J ends lost 4 bases and 1 base, in that order; junction bases with no gene match: 1. The CDR3 DNA is TGTGCCAGCAGTGGAGCGGGAGGCACAGATACGCAGTATTTT. As protein: CASSGAGGTDTQYF. The entire variable domain, with the rest obtained from reference TRBV2 and TRBJ2-3, is as follows: EPEVTQTPSHQVTQMGQEVILRCVPISNHLYFYWYRQILGQKVEFLVSFYNNEISEKSEIFDDQFSVERPDGSNFTLKIRSTKLEDSAMYFCASSGAGGTDTQYFGPGTRLTVL.

The CDR3 bases are TGCGCCAGCAGCTTGGGAGGGGGTGCTGGAAACAATGAGCAGTTCTTC. Encoded protein: CASSLGGGAGNNEQFF. The rearrangement joins TRBV5-1 to TRBJ2-1, with a possible D match to TRBD1 (6 bases). The V gene's germline CDR1 is SGHRS and CDR2 YFSETQ. Between the trimmed V and J ends, which lost 0 bases and 5 bases, there was a span of 15 bases. The CDR3 runs to 16 residues.

The chain combines TRBV2 with TRBJ1-1; D possibly corresponds to TRBD1 (6 bases). The CDR3 totals 13 residues. The germline CDR1 and CDR2 sequences are SNHLY and FYNNEI. V lost 6 bases and J 11 bases, leaving 19 bases between the germline ends. The CDR3 DNA follows: TGTGCCAGCAGCACAACAGGGACGGGTTGGGCTTTCTTT. Translating gives CASSTTGTGWAFF. The variable domain in full, with the rest retrieved from reference TRBV2 and TRBJ1-1, is EPEVTQTPSHQVTQMGQEVILRCVPISNHLYFYWYRQILGQKVEFLVSFYNNEISEKSEIFDDQFSVERPDGSNFTLKIRSTKLEDSAMYFCASSTTGTGWAFFGQGTRLTVV.

Regarding this clone: A read error may account for a junction end that differs from germline. Here the CDR3 reads CAGSPRDLGGREQYF. In nucleotides, the CDR3 is TGTGCCGGCAGCCCAAGGGACCTTGGGGGGCGCGAGCAGTACTTC. The V call is TRBV2, the J call TRBJ2-7; D assignment may be TRBD1 or TRBD2 (6 bases each). Per the germline V gene, CDR1 is SNHLY and CDR2 is FYNNEI. The CDR3 has 15 residues.

The genes are TRBV29-1 and TRBJ2-1; 10 nucleotides agree with TRBD2. Looked up from germline, CDR1 is SQVTM and CDR2 is ANQGSEA. The CDR3 is 14 residues long. Germline trimming cut 7 bases from V and 8 bases from J; bases unmatched to any gene: 11. The CDR3, as DNA: TGCAGCGCCAATCCTAGCGGGAGCGTCGATGAGCAGTTCTTC. It encodes CSANPSGSVDEQFF.

This chain uses TRBV5-1 with TRBJ1-2; 10 bases agree with TRBD1. The V and J ends lost 4 bases and 7 bases, in that order; junction bases with no gene match: 4. The CDR3 spans 13 residues. Germline CDR1 and CDR2: SGHRS and YFSETQ. This CDR3 is CASSIGQGGGYTF. In DNA, the CDR3 is TGCGCCAGCAGCATAGGACAGGGGGGTGGCTACACCTTC.

The gene calls are TRBV5-1 and TRBJ2-7, with TRBD2 as a possible D gene (5 bases). V gave up 3 bases and J gave up 4 bases, with 17 bases separating them. This CDR3 is 15 amino acids long. Germline V gene sequence: CDR1 SGHRS, CDR2 YFSETQ. CDR3 coding DNA: TGCGCCAGCAGCTCCCGCGGGCAGGAGGTGTACGAGCAGTACTTC. Its protein product is CASSSRGQEVYEQYF.

V gene TRBV11-2 combines with J gene TRBJ1-1; D is unclear. CDR3 length equals 14 residues. Trimming cost V 3 bases and J 6 bases, with 14 bases left between them. Germline lookup yields CDR1 SGHAT and CDR2 FQNNGV. The CDR3 spells CASSFSTDKAEAFF. For the CDR3, the DNA is TGTGCCAGCAGCTTTAGCACGGATAAGGCTGAAGCTTTCTTT. The full variable domain, completed using reference TRBV11-2 and TRBJ1-1, is EAGVAQSPRYKIIEKRQSVAFWCNPISGHATLYWYQQILGQGPKLLIQFQNNGVVDDSQLPKDRFSAERLKGVDSTLKIQPAKLEDSAVYLCASSFSTDKAEAFFGQGTRLTVV.

V gene TRBV15 combines with J gene TRBJ1-2; TRBD1 matches at 8 bases. Germline values: CDR1 LNHNV, CDR2 YYDKDF (reference sequence). The CDR3 has 14 residues. J gave up 4 bases and V 2 bases, and 3 bases lay outside the gene matches. CDR3: CATSRRDRLYGYTF. The CDR3 DNA follows: TGTGCCACCAGCAGACGGGACAGGCTCTATGGCTACACCTTC.

The rearrangement joins TRBV5-1 to TRBJ2-7; the D is unclear. This CDR3 has 13 amino acids. V lost 0 bases, J lost 6 bases, and 10 bases lay in between. Germline V gene lookup returns CDR1 SGHRS and CDR2 YFSETQ. The CDR3 region has the DNA TGCGCCAGCAGCTTGGTAGACACCGGCGAGCAGTACTTC. This translates into CASSLVDTGEQYF.

This sequence joins TRBV7-9 and TRBJ2-3; 7 bases match TRBD2. With V trimmed by 5 bases and J by 1 base, 6 bases remained unmatched. Germline CDR1 and CDR2: SEHNR and FQNEAQ (reference sequence). This CDR3 comprises 15 residues. Written as DNA, the CDR3 is TGTGCCAGCAGCCCCCTGGCGGGGGGCACAGATACGCAGTATTTT. Translated: CASSPLAGGTDTQYF.

This chain uses TRBV7-2 with TRBJ2-5; D possibly matches TRBD1 or TRBD2 (6 bases each). This CDR3 spans 13 amino acids. V gave up 6 bases and J gave up 11 bases, with 19 bases separating them. Germline V gene data show CDR1 as SGHTA and CDR2 as FQGNSA. The CDR3 coding sequence is TGTGCCAGCAGGTCCCCGGGGGCTGTGGAGCAGTACTTC. Its translation is CASRSPGAVEQYF.

V is TRBV2 and J is TRBJ2-2, with D perhaps assigned TRBD1 or TRBD2 (5 bases each). The V gene lost 11 bases and the J gene lost 5 bases, with 21 bases spanning the gap. Per germline, CDR1 SNHLY and CDR2 FYNNEI. This CDR3 comprises 15 residues. The DNA of the CDR3 is TGTGCCGGTAGCGCTGGGGCGGTTACGACCGGGGAGCTGTTTTTT. Translated: CAGSAGAVTTGELFF.

The V and J genes are TRBV7-9 and TRBJ1-2, with TRBD1 matching 8 bases. Germline V lookup: CDR1 SEHNR, CDR2 FQNEAQ (reference sequence). After removal of 5 bases from V and 9 bases from J, the junction contained 8 bases not matched to a gene. This CDR3 has 13 amino acids. CDR3 coding DNA: TGTGCCAGCAGCCAAGGACAGGGTGGAAGCTACACCTTC. This translates into CASSQGQGGSYTF.

The chain's CDR3 is CASSMPAGGPREQYF. The DNA for the CDR3 is TGTGCCAGCAGCATGCCAGCGGGAGGGCCTCGGGAGCAGTACTTC. The chain uses TRBV5-5 and TRBJ2-7; 10 bases are a match to TRBD2. V lost 4 bases and J lost 7; bases outside the gene matches: 11. CDR1 is SGHKS, CDR2 YYEKEE, per germline (reference sequence). CDR3 length: 15 residues.

This clone was counted only a few times. The chain carries TRBV6-5 and TRBJ1-5, with 10 nucleotides matching TRBD1. This CDR3 has 15 amino acids. V lost 2 bases, J lost 7 bases, and 5 bases stayed unmatched. Germline assignment: CDR1 MNHEY and CDR2 SVGAGI. In DNA form, the CDR3 reads TGTGCCAGCAGTTACGACAGGGGGCATCGGCAGCCCCAGCATTTT. It encodes CASSYDRGHRQPQHF.

The chain has TRBV19 and TRBJ2-2, with D perhaps matching TRBD1 (6 bases). The CDR3 is made up of 16 amino acids. The V and J ends lost 4 bases and 4 bases respectively, with 16 bases between them. Germline V gives CDR1 LNHDA, CDR2 SQIVND (reference sequence). The DNA of the CDR3 is TGTGCCAGTAGTAAGAGTTCGCAGGGGTTCACCGGGGAGCTGTTTTTT. Its protein is CASSKSSQGFTGELFF.

The chain recombines TRBV4-1 with TRBJ2-5; 15 bases are shared with TRBD2. The end of the DNA fits TRBJ2-7 better, so the J call may be wrong. This CDR3 comprises 17 residues. CDR1 is MGHRA and CDR2 is YSYEKL in the germline V gene. For the CDR3, the DNA is TGCGCCAGCAGCCAAGGGACTAGCGGGAGGGCCTCGAACGAGCAGTACTTC. It codes for CASSQGTSGRASNEQYF.

The V gene is TRBV7-9, the J gene TRBJ1-5; TRBD1 matches 7 bases. With 1 base clipped from V and 4 bases from J, the junction kept 13 bases outside the gene matches. Germline assignment: CDR1 SEHNR and CDR2 FQNEAQ (reference sequence). The CDR3 contains 18 residues. CDR3 sequence reads: CASSLESAGRTGNQPQHF. CDR3 in DNA: TGTGCCAGCAGCTTAGAGTCCGCCGGACGGACAGGAAATCAGCCCCAGCATTTT.

V gene TRBV4-1 combines with J gene TRBJ1-5; D is perhaps TRBD1 (5 bases). The CDR3 contains 15 residues. V lost 0 bases to trimming and J lost 7 bases, with 13 bases between them. CDR1 and CDR2 (germline): MGHRA, YSYEKL. CDR3: CASSQDPGGVQPQHF. CDR3 bases: TGCGCCAGCAGCCAAGACCCGGGGGGAGTGCAGCCCCAGCATTTT.

Points on this clone: Other DNA sequences in the same sample also yield this CDR3. This chain joins TRBV7-9 and TRBJ1-1; the D is unclear. The germline V gene encodes CDR1 SEHNR and CDR2 FQNEAQ (reference sequence). With 3 bases removed from V and 6 bases from J, the gap between germline ends came to 5 bases. The CDR3 is 11 residues long. In DNA, the CDR3 is TGTGCCAGCAGCTTGGCGGCTGAAGCTTTCTTT. This translates into CASSLAAEAFF.

The V and J genes are TRBV28 and TRBJ2-1, with D possibly matching TRBD2 (6 bases). The germline gives CDR1 MDHEN, CDR2 SYDVKM. The length of the CDR3 is 15 residues. The ends were cut back, 5 bases at V and 9 bases at J, with 20 bases in the middle. Here the CDR3 reads CASSNWGEAGTEQFF. DNA for the CDR3: TGTGCCAGCAGTAACTGGGGGGAAGCGGGCACTGAGCAGTTCTTC.

The chain has TRBV18 and TRBJ1-2, with D possibly TRBD1 on 6 matching bases. CDR3 size: 14 residues. The germline V and J ends were trimmed by 2 bases and 6 bases, with 13 bases remaining between them. Germline V gene data show CDR1 as KGHSH and CDR2 as LQKENI. Here the CDR3 reads CASSPEQGYDGYTF. The CDR3 DNA is TGTGCCAGCTCACCAGAACAGGGTTATGATGGCTACACCTTC.

The rearrangement joins TRBV10-3 to TRBJ2-5; D may correspond to TRBD1 or TRBD2 (6 bases each). This CDR3 is 12 amino acids long. The V gene's germline CDR1 is ENHRY and CDR2 SYGVKD. With 6 bases removed from V and 3 bases from J, the gap between germline ends came to 8 bases. The CDR3 DNA reads TGTGCCATCAGCGGGGGCGAAGAGACCCAGTACTTC. It yields the protein CAISGGEETQYF.

For this clone: Distinct nucleotide sequences in the sample also encode this CDR3. The chain joins TRBV5-1 to TRBJ2-5; D not resolved. Germline assignment: CDR1 SGHRS and CDR2 YFSETQ. The CDR3 runs 12 residues. The V and J ends lost 4 bases and 2 bases respectively, with 6 bases between them. The CDR3: CASSGNQETQYF. The CDR3 coding sequence is TGCGCCAGCAGCGGAAATCAAGAGACCCAGTACTTC.

The CDR3 region has the DNA TGTGCCAGCAGCCACTCGACTAGCGGGAGTCGTGATGAGCAGTTCTTC. Residues: CASSHSTSGSRDEQFF. The chain employs TRBV7-2 and TRBJ2-1, with TRBD2 matching 12 bases. The germline V gene encodes CDR1 SGHTA and CDR2 FQGNSA. The CDR3 covers 16 residues. Trimming cost V 5 bases and J 8 bases; bases outside gene matches: 10.

This chain joins TRBV5-8 and TRBJ2-3; D unclear. This CDR3 has 11 residues. Between the trimmed V and J ends, which lost 1 base and 3 bases, there was a span of 0 bases. Germline-derived CDR1 and CDR2 are SGHTS and YDEGEE. The CDR3 bases are TGTGCCAGCAGCTTGACAGATACGCAGTATTTT. Translated: CASSLTDTQYF.

The chain is built from TRBV11-2 and TRBJ2-3, with 7 bases that match TRBD2. The CDR3 runs 17 residues. Germline CDR1 SGHAT, CDR2 FQNNGV. The V and J ends lost 1 base and 6 bases, in that order; junction bases with no gene match: 13. In DNA, the CDR3 is TGTGCCAGCAGCTTAGGTAGGGGACGCCTTAGCGGGGATACGCAGTATTTT. Its translation: CASSLGRGRLSGDTQYF.